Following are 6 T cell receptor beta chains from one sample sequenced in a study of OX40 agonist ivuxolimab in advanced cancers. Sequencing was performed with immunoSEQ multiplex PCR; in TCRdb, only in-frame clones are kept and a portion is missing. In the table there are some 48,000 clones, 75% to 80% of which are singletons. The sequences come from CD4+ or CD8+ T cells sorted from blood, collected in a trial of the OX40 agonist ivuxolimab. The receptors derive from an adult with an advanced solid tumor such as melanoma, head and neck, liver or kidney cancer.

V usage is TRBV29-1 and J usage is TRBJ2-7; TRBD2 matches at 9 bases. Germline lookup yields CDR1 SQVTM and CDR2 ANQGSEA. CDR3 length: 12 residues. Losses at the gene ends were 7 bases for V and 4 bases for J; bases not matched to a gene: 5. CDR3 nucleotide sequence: TGCAGCGGGGGGACTAGCAATTACGAGCAGTACTTC. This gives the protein CSGGTSNYEQYF.

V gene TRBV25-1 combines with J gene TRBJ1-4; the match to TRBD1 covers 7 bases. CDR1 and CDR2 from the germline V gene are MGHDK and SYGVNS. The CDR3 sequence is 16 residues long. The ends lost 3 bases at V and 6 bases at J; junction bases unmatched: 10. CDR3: CASSDPPGTGDEKLFF. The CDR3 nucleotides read TGTGCCAGCAGTGATCCCCCGGGAACAGGGGATGAAAAACTGTTTTTT.

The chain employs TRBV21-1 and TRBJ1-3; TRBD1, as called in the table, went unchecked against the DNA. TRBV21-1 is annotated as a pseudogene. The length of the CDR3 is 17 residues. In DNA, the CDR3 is TGTGCCAGCAGCAAAGGGCCTACAGACCGCTCTGGAAACACCATATATTTT. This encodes CASSKGPTDRSGNTIYF.

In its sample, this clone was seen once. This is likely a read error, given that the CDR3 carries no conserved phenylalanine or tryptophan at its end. The CDR3 sequence: CASSFRDTYEQYL. The CDR3 nucleotides are TGTGCCAGCAGCTTCCGGGACACCTACGAGCAGTACCTC. The chain has TRBV7-2 and TRBJ2-7; weak D call: TRBD1 (6 bases). V dropped 3 bases and J dropped 2 bases, with 8 bases sitting between them. The CDR3 consists of 13 residues. CDR1 is SGHTA, CDR2 FQGNSA, per germline.

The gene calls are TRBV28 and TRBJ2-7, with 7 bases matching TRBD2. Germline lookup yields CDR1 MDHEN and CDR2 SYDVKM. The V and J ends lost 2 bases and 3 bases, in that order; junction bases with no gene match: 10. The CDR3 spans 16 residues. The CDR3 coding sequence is TGTGCCAGCAGTTTAGCATTGACTAGCAGCGGCTACGAGCAGTACTTC. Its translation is CASSLALTSSGYEQYF.

The CDR3 DNA reads as TGTGCCAGCAGCCAAATCCGACCGAGCTCTGGAAACACCATATATTTT. Its protein is CASSQIRPSSGNTIYF. The rearrangement uses TRBV14 and TRBJ1-3; D remains ambiguous. The ends were cut back, 2 bases at V and 0 bases at J, with 11 bases in the middle. The CDR3 spans 16 residues. Germline V gene lookup returns CDR1 SGHDN and CDR2 FVKESK. The variable domain in full, with the rest retrieved from reference TRBV14 and TRBJ1-3, is EAGVTQFPSHSVIEKGQTVTLRCDPISGHDNLYWYRRVMGKEIKFLLHFVKESKQDESGMPNNRFLAERTGGTYSTLKVQPAELEDSGVYFCASSQIRPSSGNTIYFGEGSWLTVV.